This note documents a single T cell receptor beta chain sequence. This clone was seen just once. Its specific antigen is unknown. Per-base qualities were not stored, and no clone one base away is much larger. The twin pairs came from the European Cystic Fibrosis Twin and Sibling Study Cohort, which recruited patients from over a hundred CF clinics across 14 European countries. Both zygosity and CFTR genotype were checked in-house, and zygosity was tested with multiplex PCR across nine short tandem repeat loci. Peripheral blood was taken from each twin, and clinical parameters were recorded on the day of blood sampling. Phenol/chloroform extraction was used to isolate genomic DNA from peripheral blood cells, and the DNA was then kept in TE buffer at 4 degrees C. This sample was taken from a study of monozygotic twins with cystic fibrosis (dated by TCRdb to about 2021). General notes on the study: Barcoded libraries were prepared with approximately 16 PCR cycles from around 3 micrograms of fragmented DNA. To assess genetic influence on V and J gene usage, the study compared TCR beta repertoires within and across 16 monozygotic twin pairs with cystic fibrosis. The cohort included ten female and six male twin pairs, mostly children and adolescents, aged about 2.0 to 40 years with a median of 9.1 years. On the day of blood sampling, twins were ranked among 1,060 cohort participants for weight-for-height and for FEVPerc (FEV1 disease centile). Data for three of the twin pairs had already been reported earlier in a different context.

The CDR3, cysteine through phenylalanine, is 14 amino acids long. This entry keeps only the CDR3 DNA: 42 bases, framed from base 1. Deletion took 1 base off V and 10 bases off J, with a span of 11 bases between the germline ends. CDR1 and CDR2, looked up from the germline V gene, are MDHEN and SYDVKM. Beyond this particular receptor, the publication reports: The greatest similarity to the co-twin was observed for V gene usage in 13 of 16 pairs and for J usage in 8 of 16 pairs, which suggested genetic constraints. Significantly higher nucleotide-identical clonotype sharing was observed within monozygotic CF twin pairs than between unrelated CF individuals (P = 0.000026, Mann-Whitney). Simpson clonality tended to be low (median about 0.0095), which suggests a naive-dominated repertoire, although clonality was higher in the most severely affected patients. Only a small cohort was studied, and no association of shared CDR3 numbers with age, concordance or disease severity was found.

TCR beta CDR3 regions were amplified by multiplex PCR using the immunoSEQ immune profiling system, following the manufacturer's instructions. Sequencing was performed on an Illumina NextSeq system. The study's own analysis went as follows. Sequence data were processed on the immunoSEQ Analyzer platform, and clonality was computed as the square root of Simpson's index of productive rearrangements. Jensen-Shannon distance served as the measure of similarity in V and J usage, while OLGA was used to compute CDR3 generation probabilities. The immuneACCESS database (August 2020) and VDJdb (December 2020) were searched for shared CDR3 sequences. The clones in this table, taken by TCRdb from immuneACCESS, are in-frame only. Not every clone is retained; where verified, under half of the shortfall comes from an unresolved V gene, and the cause of the rest is unknown. V, J and clone size reflect that table, while D and trimming were determined from the DNA. This sample gives over 9,500 clones in total; 85% of them show up just once. The ten largest make up around 0.56% of the sample.

The sample was blood. Recombination connected TRBV28 to TRBJ1-6; TRBD1 is perhaps the D gene, given 5 matching bases. The TCR was taken from a man aged 18-30 years with cystic fibrosis. The base sequence is TGTGCCAGCAGTTTATCAGGGAGAGGATCACCCCTCCACTTT. This encodes CASSLSGRGSPLHF.